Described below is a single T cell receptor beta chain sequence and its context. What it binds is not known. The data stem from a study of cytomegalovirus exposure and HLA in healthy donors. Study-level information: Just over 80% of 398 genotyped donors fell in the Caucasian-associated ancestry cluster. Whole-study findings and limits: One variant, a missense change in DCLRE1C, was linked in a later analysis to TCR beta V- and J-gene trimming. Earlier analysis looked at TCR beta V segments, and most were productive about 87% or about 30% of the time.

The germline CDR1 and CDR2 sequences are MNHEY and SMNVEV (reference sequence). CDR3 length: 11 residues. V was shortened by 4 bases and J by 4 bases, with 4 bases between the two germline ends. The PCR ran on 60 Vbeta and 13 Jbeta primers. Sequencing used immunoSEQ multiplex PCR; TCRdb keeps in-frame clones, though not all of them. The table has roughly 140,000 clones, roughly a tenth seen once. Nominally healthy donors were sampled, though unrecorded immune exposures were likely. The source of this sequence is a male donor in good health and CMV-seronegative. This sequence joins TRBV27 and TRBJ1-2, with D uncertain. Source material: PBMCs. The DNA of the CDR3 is TGTGCCAGCAGTTCCGGCTATGGCTACACCTTC. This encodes CASSSGYGYTF.